This entry lists 25 T cell receptor beta chains sequenced from one sample in a study of cytomegalovirus exposure and HLA in healthy donors. The PCR employed 60 Vbeta primers together with 13 Jbeta primers. Libraries were prepared by immunoSEQ multiplex PCR; TCRdb keeps only in-frame clonotypes and omits some of them. The sample lists roughly 84,000 clones, about 78% occurring once. Sequencing was performed on PBMCs. The receptors here all came from a male donor in good health and CMV-seropositive.

The chain has TRBV2 and TRBJ1-5; the D is unclear. Trimming took off 1 base at V and 3 bases at J, with 16 bases between the two ends. In germline, CDR1 is SNHLY, CDR2 FYNNEI. The CDR3 spans 17 residues. The CDR3 nucleotides are TGTGCCAGCAGTGAAGGGGCCCGGGGATCTAACAATCAGCCCCAGCATTTT. The encoded protein is CASSEGARGSNNQPQHF. Full variable domain (outside the CDR3, taken from reference TRBV2 and TRBJ1-5): EPEVTQTPSHQVTQMGQEVILRCVPISNHLYFYWYRQILGQKVEFLVSFYNNEISEKSEIFDDQFSVERPDGSNFTLKIRSTKLEDSAMYFCASSEGARGSNNQPQHFGDGTRLSIL.

The chain uses TRBV7-9 and TRBJ2-7; unclear D gene. The CDR3 is made up of 12 amino acids. Germline CDR1 is SEHNR and CDR2 is FQNEAQ (reference sequence). Deletions cut 1 base from V and 2 bases from J, with 3 bases between. CDR3 coding DNA: TGTGCCAGCAGCTTAGATACCTACGAGCAGTACTTC. Its translation: CASSLDTYEQYF.

The chain joins TRBV7-6 to TRBJ2-3, with 10 bases lining up with TRBD2. CDR3 length: 16 residues. The ends lost 6 bases at V and 0 bases at J; junction bases unmatched: 6. CDR1 is SGHVS, CDR2 FNYEAQ, per germline. Here the CDR3 reads CASRIASGGSTDTQYF. CDR3 nucleotides: TGTGCCAGCAGAATCGCTAGCGGGGGTAGCACAGATACGCAGTATTTT. Drawing the rest from reference TRBV7-6 and TRBJ2-3, the complete variable domain is GAGVSQSPRYKVTKRGQDVALRCDPISGHVSLYWYRQALGQGPEFLTYFNYEAQQDKSGLPNDRFSAERPEGSISTLTIQRTEQRDSAMYRCASRIASGGSTDTQYFGPGTRLTVL.

This clone has just a few counts. The DNA for the CDR3 is TGTGCCAGCAGCTTGATGGGACAGGGGGCGTCAGGGGCCAACGTCCTGACTTTC. Amino acids: CASSLMGQGASGANVLTF. The chain has TRBV5-5 and TRBJ2-6; the match to TRBD1 covers 12 bases. The CDR3 loop spans 18 amino acids. Looked up from germline, CDR1 is SGHKS and CDR2 is YYEKEE (reference sequence). The V and J ends lost 1 base and 4 bases, in that order; junction bases with no gene match: 6.

V gene TRBV4-1 combines with J gene TRBJ1-2, with a tentative D call TRBD1 (6 bases). Germline loops: CDR1 MGHRA, CDR2 YSYEKL. The CDR3 spans 13 residues. The ends were cut back, 2 bases at V and 4 bases at J, with 8 bases in the middle. CDR3 residues: CASSQTGIYGYTF. For the CDR3, the DNA is TGCGCCAGCAGCCAAACAGGGATCTATGGCTACACCTTC.

V is TRBV27 and J is TRBJ2-1, with 11 bases fitting TRBD2. CDR1 is MNHEY and CDR2 is SMNVEV in the germline V gene (reference sequence). The trim removed 8 bases at V and 9 bases at J, leaving 9 bases unmatched. This CDR3 contains 14 residues. The CDR3 coding sequence is TGTGCCAGCTCACTAGCGGGAGTTGAGGGTGAGCAGTTCTTC. The encoded protein is CASSLAGVEGEQFF.

The chain recombines TRBV5-1 with TRBJ2-1; perhaps TRBD1 as D (6 bases). This CDR3 is 13 amino acids long. The V end was cut by 3 bases, the J end by 7 bases, with 11 bases between. Germline values: CDR1 SGHRS, CDR2 YFSETQ. CDR3: CASSSRTENEQFF. The CDR3 DNA reads as TGCGCCAGCAGCTCCCGGACAGAAAATGAGCAGTTCTTC.

DNA for the CDR3: TGTGCCAGTAGTATCCTTGGACTAGGGACCCCGGATACGCAGTATTTT. This sequence encodes CASSILGLGTPDTQYF. The chain couples TRBV19 to TRBJ2-3; 7 positions match TRBD2. Trimming cost V 3 bases and J 6 bases; bases outside gene matches: 12. CDR3 size: 16 residues. The germline V gene encodes CDR1 LNHDA and CDR2 SQIVND (reference sequence).

A few counts support this clone. The chain recombines TRBV2 with TRBJ1-1; TRBD1 is a possible D gene (5 bases). V was clipped by 4 bases and J by 1 base, with 7 bases between them. This CDR3 spans 13 amino acids. The germline V gene encodes CDR1 SNHLY and CDR2 FYNNEI. CDR3 bases: TGTGCCAGCAGTGGACAGCGGAACACTGAAGCTTTCTTT. Translation: CASSGQRNTEAFF.

In its sample, this clone was seen a few times. The chain has TRBV13 and TRBJ1-2, with 9 bases matching TRBD1. The J segment lost 12 bases and the V segment lost 5 bases, leaving 10 bases of the junction unmatched. Germline lookup yields CDR1 PRHDT and CDR2 FYEKMQ (reference sequence). The CDR3 runs 13 residues. CDR3 sequence: CASSGTGSYPHTF. The CDR3, as DNA: TGTGCCAGCAGCGGGACAGGGTCGTACCCCCACACCTTC.

This clone has a single count. The rearrangement links TRBV6-4 to TRBJ2-6; D might be TRBD2 (6 bases). Germline assignment: CDR1 MRHNA and CDR2 SNTAGT. The CDR3 totals 16 residues. The ends were cut back, 2 bases at V and 0 bases at J, with 8 bases in the middle. The CDR3 reads CASSDRGGSGANVLTF. The CDR3, as DNA: TGTGCCAGCAGTGACAGGGGAGGCTCTGGGGCCAACGTCCTGACTTTC.

The rearrangement links TRBV14 to TRBJ2-7; 7 bases match TRBD1. CDR1 SGHDN and CDR2 FVKESK come from the germline V gene. The CDR3 length is 14 residues. The trim removed 3 bases at V and 7 bases at J, leaving 9 bases unmatched. The CDR3 spells CASSHTSTGFEQYF. The CDR3 DNA reads TGTGCCAGCAGCCATACATCGACAGGGTTTGAGCAGTACTTC.

The chain links TRBV10-3 to TRBJ2-1; tentatively, D is TRBD1 (5 bases). Trimming shortened V by 6 bases and J by 2 bases, and 14 bases separated the two germline ends. The CDR3 is 15 amino acids. CDR1 and CDR2 (germline): ENHRY, SYGVKD. CDR3 sequence: CAISYVVQAYNEQFF. The CDR3 nucleotides are TGTGCCATCAGCTATGTGGTACAGGCCTACAATGAGCAGTTCTTC.

The chain couples TRBV6-1 to TRBJ1-3; possible D gene TRBD1, 6 bases. The ends were cut back, 6 bases at V and 2 bases at J, with 14 bases in the middle. This CDR3 region has 15 residues. Germline V gives CDR1 MNHNS, CDR2 SASEGT. CDR3 in amino acids: CASSRGGDTGNTIYF. The DNA for the CDR3 is TGTGCCAGCAGCCGGGGAGGGGACACTGGAAACACCATATATTTT.

Only one count was recorded for this clone. This chain connects TRBV4-1 to TRBJ2-7; 7 positions match TRBD2. The CDR3 loop spans 15 amino acids. Germline CDR1 reads MGHRA; CDR2 reads YSYEKL. V lost 1 base and J lost 2; bases outside the gene matches: 5. CDR3 in DNA: TGCGCCAGCAGCCAAGGTTGGAGCGGGACCTACGAGCAGTACTTC. Residues: CASSQGWSGTYEQYF.

This chain links TRBV29-1 with TRBJ2-1; 10 nucleotides match TRBD2. The CDR3 loop spans 15 amino acids. Germline V gene data show CDR1 as SQVTM and CDR2 as ANQGSEA. J lost 8 bases, V lost 8 bases, and 15 bases had no gene match. DNA for the CDR3: TGCAGCCTGAGGGGCGAGCGGGAGGGCCGGGATGAGCAGTTCTTC. Its protein is CSLRGEREGRDEQFF.

The V gene is TRBV5-4, the J gene TRBJ1-5; D perhaps matches TRBD1 (6 bases). The CDR3 spans 13 residues. The germline CDR1 and CDR2 sequences are SGHNT and YYREEE (reference sequence). V gave up 4 bases and J gave up 7 bases, with 12 bases separating them. DNA of the CDR3: TGTGCCAGCAGCCTGCAGGGGAACCAGCCCCAGCATTTT. Its translation: CASSLQGNQPQHF.

The V and J genes are TRBV15 and TRBJ1-6; D is possibly TRBD1 (6 bases). Per the germline V gene, CDR1 is LNHNV and CDR2 is YYDKDF (reference sequence). The CDR3 loop spans 16 amino acids. V was clipped by 0 bases and J by 7 bases, with 13 bases between them. CDR3 nucleotide sequence: TGTGCCACCAGCAGAGACCTTTGGACAGAAAATTCACCCCTCCACTTT. Its translation is CATSRDLWTENSPLHF.

The V call is TRBV12-5, the J call TRBJ2-2; D is possibly TRBD2 (6 bases). The CDR3 is 16 residues long. Trimming shortened V by 0 bases and J by 5 bases, and 13 bases separated the two germline ends. Germline V gene lookup returns CDR1 LGHNT and CDR2 FRNRAP. CDR3 residues: CASGLVLSGDTGELFF. The DNA of the CDR3 is TGTGCTAGTGGTTTGGTACTCTCGGGAGATACCGGGGAGCTGTTTTTT.

The rearrangement uses TRBV19 and TRBJ1-3; D may be TRBD1 (5 bases). V was pared by 3 bases and J by 0 bases, with 9 bases between. Germline values: CDR1 LNHDA, CDR2 SQIVND (reference sequence). The CDR3 contains 15 residues. CDR3 nucleotides: TGTGCCAGTAGTATCATCGGGGGCTCTGGAAACACCATATATTTT. Protein product: CASSIIGGSGNTIYF.

The rearrangement links TRBV11-3 to TRBJ2-3; 11 bases align to TRBD2. CDR1 and CDR2 (germline): SGHNT, YENEEA. This CDR3 is 14 amino acids long. V gave up 2 bases and J gave up 8 bases; unmatched junction bases: 3. The CDR3 region has the DNA TGTGCCAGCAGCTTAACTAGCGGGAGTGCTACGCAGTATTTT. Amino acid sequence: CASSLTSGSATQYF.

V usage is TRBV19 and J usage is TRBJ1-1; 7 bases align to TRBD1. In germline, CDR1 is LNHDA, CDR2 SQIVND (reference sequence). The CDR3 covers 13 residues. The V segment lost 4 bases and the J segment 3 bases; nucleotides outside the gene matches: 2. The CDR3 sequence: CASSTGGDTEAFF. The CDR3 DNA follows: TGTGCCAGTAGTACAGGGGGAGACACTGAAGCTTTCTTT. The complete variable domain, with remaining parts taken from reference TRBV19 and TRBJ1-1, reads DGGITQSPKYLFRKEGQNVTLSCEQNLNHDAMYWYRQDPGQGLRLIYYSQIVNDFQKGDIAEGYSVSREKKESFPLTVTSAQKNPTAFYLCASSTGGDTEAFFGQGTRLTVV.

V gene TRBV30 combines with J gene TRBJ2-3, with unresolved D. This CDR3 comprises 13 residues. Germline V gene data show CDR1 as GTSNPN and CDR2 as SVGIG (reference sequence). With 5 bases removed from V and 0 bases from J, the gap between germline ends came to 9 bases. The CDR3 nucleotides are TGTGCCTGGCACCTAGTTAGCACAGATACGCAGTATTTT. It specifies CAWHLVSTDTQYF.

V and J are TRBV6-5 and TRBJ2-1, with TRBD2 matching over 7 bases. This CDR3 has 13 amino acids. The V gene end was trimmed by 0 bases and the J gene end by 8 bases; junction bases not matched to a gene: 1. The germline V gene has CDR1 MNHEY and CDR2 SVGAGI. CDR3 in DNA: TGTGCCAGCAGTTACTCGGGGAGGGATGAGCAGTTCTTC. This sequence encodes CASSYSGRDEQFF.

This clone was found a few times. This chain joins TRBV7-2 and TRBJ2-7; TRBD1 aligns across 7 bases. V was clipped by 4 bases and J by 7 bases; unmatched bases: 13. The CDR3 runs 15 residues. Germline lookup yields CDR1 SGHTA and CDR2 FQGNSA. The CDR3 region has the DNA TGTGCCAGCAGCTCAATAACAGGGGTCGCGTGGGAGCAGTACTTC. Protein sequence: CASSSITGVAWEQYF.